The entry below describes one T cell receptor (beta chain). Libraries were prepared by immunoSEQ multiplex PCR; TCRdb keeps only in-frame clonotypes and omits some of them. This sample yields approximately 160,000 clones, of which approximately 82% are seen a single time; 3.6% belongs to the top ten. Everyone who took part was 18 to 89 years old, and they came from 24 US areas. Participant-reported clinical history was the basis for cohort assignment. The sample is drawn from a study of blood T cell repertoires in COVID-19. Study-level background: Sources were T cells, B-cell-depleted T cells, or PBMCs; the material itself was cDNA or gDNA.

This CDR3 region has 12 residues. V was trimmed by 1 base and J by 9 bases, leaving 9 bases between them. Germline V CDR1 and CDR2: LGHDT, YNNKEL (reference sequence). Sequencing was performed on PBMCs or T cells enriched from blood (not recorded which). The clonotype was recovered from a woman between 45 and 65 years old in a cohort exposed to, infected with or recovered from COVID-19 (not recorded which). V is TRBV3-1 (or the pseudogene TRBV3-2) and J is TRBJ1-2; D gene ambiguous. The CDR3 DNA reads TGTGCCAGCAGCCAAGGCGCCGGTAGCTACACCTTC. Protein: CASSQGAGSYTF.